The T cell receptor (beta chain) described here comes from a study of CD8+ T cells in alopecia areata. Comments on this clone: What it binds is not known.

Treatment defined: oral pan-JAK inhibitor, 5-10 mg twice daily. Extracted RNA was reverse transcribed into cDNA, the sequencing template. Using immunoSEQ multiplex PCR, the repertoire was profiled, and TCRdb retains in-frame clones only, with some absent. The data show hundreds of thousands of clones, with approximately 67% seen just once and 0.95% to 1.5% held by the top ten. Study-level points and caveats: It was less clear whether patients shared TCRs than it was in mice, possibly because of HLA. Elevated clonality characterized lesional scalp relative to normal scalp, particularly in alopecia totalis/universalis.

Trimming stripped 5 bases from V and 8 bases from J, with 18 bases between. Per the germline V gene, CDR1 is GTSNPN and CDR2 is SVGIG (reference sequence). The CDR3 has 13 amino acids. Sample: CD4+ T cells sorted from blood, taken at approximately week 44, from a patient treated with tofacitinib. This receptor was taken from a human donor with alopecia areata. The genes are TRBV30 and TRBJ1-1; TRBD1 might be the D (6 bases). The CDR3 DNA reads as TGTGCCTGGGACCAAGGGGGATCCCTGGAAGCTTTCTTT. It yields the protein CAWDQGGSLEAFF.